A selection of T cell receptor beta chains follows, all from one sample in a study of cytomegalovirus exposure and HLA in healthy donors. The data were produced by immunoSEQ multiplex PCR, yet TCRdb's version contains in-frame clones alone and is incomplete. The sample yields about 140,000 clones, approximately 82% seen once. Material: PBMCs. Receptors were obtained from a woman aged 60-70 years in good health and CMV-seropositive. Both conserved end residues are part of each CDR3. D genes are given only for firm matches. The size entry is marked missing in some rows and otherwise reads once, few, many or a size class.

TRBJ2-1,TRBD1,TRBV5-6,.,CASSRKTSQGAYNEQFF,TGTGCCAGCAGCCGGAAGACCTCACAGGGGGCCTACAATGAGCAGTTCTTC
TRBJ2-7,TRBD1,TRBV7-2,.,CASSLPGQGYEQYF,TGTGCCAGCAGCTTACCGGGACAGGGCTACGAGCAGTACTTC
TRBJ2-1,TRBD1,TRBV29-1,.,CSVGTVTYNEQFF,TGCAGCGTCGGGACAGTTACCTACAATGAGCAGTTCTTC
TRBJ1-1,.,TRBV10-3,few,CAISTGQGGTEAFF,TGTGCCATCAGTACGGGTCAAGGAGGCACTGAAGCTTTCTTT
TRBJ1-1,TRBD1,TRBV18,.,CASSPAAGGSLTEAFF,TGTGCCAGCTCACCGGCGGCAGGGGGCTCTCTCACTGAAGCTTTCTTT
TRBJ2-3,TRBD1,TRBV10-3,few,CASLQQGVVDTQYF,TGTGCCAGTCTACAACAGGGGGTTGTAGATACGCAGTATTTT
TRBJ2-1,TRBD2,TRBV5-4,.,CASSLGIPGGGYNEQFF,TGTGCCAGCAGCTTGGGAATACCGGGAGGGGGCTACAATGAGCAGTTCTTC
TRBJ1-4,.,TRBV28,once,CASSSQSPVATNEKLFF,TGTGCCAGCAGTAGCCAATCCCCGGTTGCAACTAATGAAAAACTGTTTTTT
TRBJ2-3,.,TRBV29-1,.,CSGGRTAGSTDTQYF,TGCAGCGGGGGGCGCACAGCGGGAAGCACAGATACGCAGTATTTT
TRBJ1-1,.,TRBV18,once,CASSPTRENTEAFF,TGTGCCAGCTCACCAACTCGGGAGAACACTGAAGCTTTCTTT
TRBJ1-1,.,TRBV10-3,.,CAISPNPSNTEAFF,TGTGCCATCAGCCCTAACCCATCGAACACTGAAGCTTTCTTT
TRBJ2-6,TRBD1,TRBV4-2,.,CASSPPGTGPSGANGLTF,TGTGCCAGCAGCCCTCCCGGGACAGGGCCCTCTGGGGCCAACGGCCTGACTTTC
TRBJ2-7,TRBD1,TRBV6-5,.,CASRRQGALGYEQYF,TGTGCCAGCAGGAGGCAGGGGGCGTTGGGTTACGAGCAGTACTTC
TRBJ2-5,TRBD2,TRBV28,few,CASSLRLAGVLETQYF,TGTGCCAGCAGTCTCCGACTAGCGGGAGTACTGGAGACCCAGTACTTC
TRBJ2-1,TRBD2,TRBV4-1,.,CATGLGGSGRAYNEQFF,TGCGCCACCGGGCTCGGGGGTAGCGGGAGGGCATACAATGAGCAGTTCTTC
TRBJ2-5,TRBD1,TRBV7-2,.,CASSLERQGAGETQYF,TGTGCCAGCAGCTTAGAGCGGCAGGGGGCGGGGGAGACCCAGTACTTC
TRBJ1-5,TRBD1,TRBV29-1,.,CSVVDRANQPQHF,TGCAGCGTTGTCGACAGGGCAAATCAGCCCCAGCATTTT
TRBJ1-5,.,TRBV21-1,.,CASSKAGGNQPQHF,TGTGCCAGCAGCAAGGCGGGGGGGAATCAGCCCCAGCATTTT
TRBJ1-4,TRBD1,TRBV7-2,.,CASSLPPGQPNEKLFF,TGTGCCAGCAGCTTACCACCGGGACAGCCTAATGAAAAACTGTTTTTT
TRBJ2-7,TRBD2,TRBV27,.,CASSSAPTGGPGQYF,TGTGCCAGCAGTTCAGCGCCGACGGGGGGTCCGGGGCAGTACTTC
TRBJ1-5,.,TRBV19,.,CASRPELYQPQHF,TGTGCCAGTCGACCGGAGTTGTATCAGCCCCAGCATTTT
TRBJ2-3,.,TRBV6-5,.,CASSYAALQDTDTQYF,TGTGCCAGCAGTTACGCCGCCCTCCAGGACACAGATACGCAGTATTTT